Here is one TCR beta chain with its context. The length of the CDR3 is 15 residues. The germline V and J ends were trimmed by 6 bases and 0 bases, with 13 bases remaining between them. Germline V gene sequence: CDR1 SGDLS, CDR2 YYNGEE. The data were produced by immunoSEQ multiplex PCR, yet TCRdb's version contains in-frame clones alone and is incomplete. In the table there are 450,000 to 650,000 clones, around 77% of which are singletons. This specimen comes from a study of shared clonotypes between healthy human individuals. V usage is TRBV9 and J usage is TRBJ1-3; D call uncertain. The sequenced sample consisted of PBMCs. The clonotype comes from a woman between 35 and 50 years old in good health. Some clones in this sample may be carry-over from other donors' samples. CDR3 sequence reads: CASTLGGNSGNTIYF. For the CDR3, the DNA is TGTGCCAGCACCTTAGGCGGAAACTCTGGAAACACCATATATTTT.